The T cell receptor beta chain described here comes from a study of post-analysis software for immune sequencing data. For the study at large: Included among the disease courses, which were recorded for the cohort, were relapsing-remitting, secondary progressive and progressive-relapsing multiple sclerosis.

The V and J ends lost 4 bases and 0 bases respectively, with 17 bases between them. The CDR3 totals 17 residues. The germline V gene encodes CDR1 SGHRS and CDR2 YFSETQ. The TCR beta cDNA libraries contained unique molecular identifiers. Each batch of about 0.95 to 11 million T cells produced around 460,000 cDNA molecules. TCRdb called the PCR reads again in MiXCR, with one record for every CDR3 protein. This table has 700,000 to 900,000 distinct CDR3 sequences, just over 45% appearing once. Study outcomes and limitations: Clustering by F measure revealed strong co-clustering among samples prepared together in one batch. Versus controls, multiple sclerosis patients showed significantly lower diversity (normalized Chao1). Five TRBV segments, including TRBV5-6, TRBV5-1 and TRBV20-1, were more frequent in patients than controls.

Only a few counts were recorded for this clonotype. Its antigen is undetermined. The chain joins TRBV5-1 to TRBJ2-1; D is undetermined. This receptor was taken from a girl aged 5-17 years with multiple sclerosis. Sequenced material: blood. Here the CDR3 reads CASSRLKQPSSYNEQFF. The CDR3 coding sequence is TGCGCCAGCAGCCGGTTAAAACAGCCAAGCTCCTACAATGAGCAGTTCTTC.